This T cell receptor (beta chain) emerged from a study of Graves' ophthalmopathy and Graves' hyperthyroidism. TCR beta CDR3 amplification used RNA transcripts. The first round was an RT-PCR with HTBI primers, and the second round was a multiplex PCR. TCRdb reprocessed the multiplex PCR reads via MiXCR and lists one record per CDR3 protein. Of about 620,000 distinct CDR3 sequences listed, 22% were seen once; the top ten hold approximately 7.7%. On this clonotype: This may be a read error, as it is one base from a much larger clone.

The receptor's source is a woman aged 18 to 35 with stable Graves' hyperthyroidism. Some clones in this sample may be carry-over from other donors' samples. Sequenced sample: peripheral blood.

The CDR3 loop reads CAVSETQGVDEQYF. The CDR3 bases are TGTGCCGTCAGTGAAACCCAGGGGGTCGACGAGCAGTACTTC. The genes are TRBV10-3 and TRBJ2-7; 7 bases map to TRBD1. The germline gives CDR1 ENHRY, CDR2 SYGVKD. This CDR3 contains 14 residues.